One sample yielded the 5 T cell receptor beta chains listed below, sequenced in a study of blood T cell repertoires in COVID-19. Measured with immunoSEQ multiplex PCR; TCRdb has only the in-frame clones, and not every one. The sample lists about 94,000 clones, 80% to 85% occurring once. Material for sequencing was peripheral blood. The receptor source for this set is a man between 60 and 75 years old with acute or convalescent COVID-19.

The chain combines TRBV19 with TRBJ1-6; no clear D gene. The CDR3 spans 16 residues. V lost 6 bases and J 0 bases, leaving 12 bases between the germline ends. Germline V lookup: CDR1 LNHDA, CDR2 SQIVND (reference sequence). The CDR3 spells CASRDTATSYNSPLHF. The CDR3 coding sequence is TGTGCCAGTAGAGACACCGCGACCTCCTATAATTCACCCCTCCACTTT. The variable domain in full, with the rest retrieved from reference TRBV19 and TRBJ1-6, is DGGITQSPKYLFRKEGQNVTLSCEQNLNHDAMYWYRQDPGQGLRLIYYSQIVNDFQKGDIAEGYSVSREKKESFPLTVTSAQKNPTAFYLCASRDTATSYNSPLHFGNGTRLTVT.

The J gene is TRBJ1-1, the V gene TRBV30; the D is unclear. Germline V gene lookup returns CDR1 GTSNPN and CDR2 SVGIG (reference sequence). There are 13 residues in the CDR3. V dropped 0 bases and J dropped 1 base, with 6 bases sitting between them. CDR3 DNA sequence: TGTGCCTGGAGTGTACTCACGAACACTGAAGCTTTCTTT. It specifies CAWSVLTNTEAFF. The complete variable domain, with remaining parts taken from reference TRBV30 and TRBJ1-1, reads SQTIHQWPATLVQPVGSPLSLECTVEGTSNPNLYWYRQAAGRGLQLLFYSVGIGQISSEVPQNLSASRPQDRQFILSSKKLLLSDSGFYLCAWSVLTNTEAFFGQGTRLTVV.

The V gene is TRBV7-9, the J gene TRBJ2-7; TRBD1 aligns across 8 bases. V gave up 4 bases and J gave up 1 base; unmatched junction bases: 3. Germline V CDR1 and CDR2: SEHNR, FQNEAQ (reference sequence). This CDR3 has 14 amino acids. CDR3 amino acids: CASSSRDRSYEQYF. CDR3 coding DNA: TGTGCCAGCAGCTCCCGGGACAGGTCCTACGAGCAGTACTTC. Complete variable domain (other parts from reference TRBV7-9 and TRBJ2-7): DTGVSQNPRHKITKRGQNVTFRCDPISEHNRLYWYRQTLGQGPEFLTYFQNEAQLEKSRLLSDRFSAERPKGSFSTLEIQRTEQGDSAMYLCASSSRDRSYEQYFGPGTRLTVT.

For the CDR3, the DNA is TGTGCCAGCAACGAGGGACAGAGAGAGACCCAGTACTTC. Protein: CASNEGQRETQYF. V usage is TRBV5-8 and J usage is TRBJ2-5, with 7 bases lining up with TRBD1. Germline V gene lookup returns CDR1 SGHTS and CDR2 YDEGEE. The CDR3 is 13 residues long. The ends lost 6 bases at V and 4 bases at J; junction bases unmatched: 6.

The CDR3 here is CASSSSWEASYEQYF. DNA for the CDR3: TGTGCCAGCAGCTCCAGTTGGGAGGCTAGCTACGAGCAGTACTTC. J is TRBJ2-7 and V is TRBV7-9, with D maybe TRBD2 (6 bases). This CDR3 contains 15 residues. CDR1 is SEHNR and CDR2 is FQNEAQ in the germline V gene (reference sequence). The ends were cut back, 4 bases at V and 3 bases at J, with 16 bases in the middle. Complete variable domain (other parts from reference TRBV7-9 and TRBJ2-7): DTGVSQNPRHKITKRGQNVTFRCDPISEHNRLYWYRQTLGQGPEFLTYFQNEAQLEKSRLLSDRFSAERPKGSFSTLEIQRTEQGDSAMYLCASSSSWEASYEQYFGPGTRLTVT.